This TCR beta chain was documented in a study of STAT3 mutations in large granular lymphocyte leukemia. The wider study: Over half of T-LGLL patients had one or more immunosuppressive regimens. Study-wide findings and caveats: Every T-LGLL patient had at least one immunodominant TCRbeta clonotype. Differing intervals and regimens complicate linking therapy response to clone burden.

Trimming pared 5 bases from V and 6 bases from J, leaving 13 bases between. The CDR3 sequence is 13 residues long. From germline, CDR1 is MNHEY and CDR2 SMNVEV (reference sequence). As for this clone: Its antigen is currently unknown.

Clones were sequenced by immunoSEQ multiplex PCR, and TCRdb holds only the in-frame ones, with some missing. The sample holds about 7,000 clones; approximately 57% are singletons and the top ten take 76%. The rearrangement uses TRBV27 and TRBJ1-1, with D maybe TRBD1 (5 bases). This TCR derives from a boy aged 5 to 17 with T-cell large granular lymphocyte leukemia. Some clones in this sample may be carry-over from other donors' samples. The sample taken for sequencing was peripheral blood mononuclear cells. In DNA, the CDR3 is TGTGCCAGCAGTCGAGGACAATTAGCTGAAGCTTTCTTT. The encoded protein is CASSRGQLAEAFF.